This T cell receptor beta chain was identified during a study of cytomegalovirus exposure and HLA in healthy donors. Overall study: Some 85 million unique TCRs, all from HLA-typed donors, were included in an early release of the data.

PCR primers comprised 60 Vbeta and 13 Jbeta primers. TCRdb's copy holds only in-frame clones and misses some; the assay was immunoSEQ multiplex PCR. The repertoire holds fewer than 200,000 clones, with 68% as singletons. Donors in the study were healthy people who gave bone marrow. Overall study results and limits: A few chains tied to CMV proved CMV antigen-specific in vitro.

Germline-derived CDR1 and CDR2 are SGHTA and FQGTGA. The ends lost 4 bases at V and 3 bases at J; junction bases unmatched: 9. The CDR3 is 16 amino acids. On this clone: The antigen remains undetermined.

What was sequenced was PBMCs. The sequence was collected from a man between 45 and 60 years old in good health and CMV-seronegative. This chain links TRBV7-3 with TRBJ2-3; 8 nucleotides line up with TRBD2. Here the CDR3 reads CASSSGAGGFTDTQYF. In DNA, the CDR3 is TGTGCCAGCAGCTCGGGGGCGGGGGGATTTACAGATACGCAGTATTTT.